This T cell receptor (beta chain) was identified in a study of shared clonotypes between healthy human individuals. Study details: Researchers assigned three CD4 naive, three CD4 memory, two CD8 naive and one CD8 memory plate to each donor.

Authors' analysis steps: As immunoSEQ supplied junction-only sequences (without quality scores), filtering differed. TCRdb's table, derived via immunoSEQ multiplex PCR, lists solely in-frame clones and lacks some. D and trimming were read from the DNA, whereas the V and J calls and clone size are those reported in that table. The sample yields millions of clones, over 85% seen once. V gave up 2 bases and J gave up 6 bases, with 14 bases separating them. This CDR3 contains 15 residues. Per germline, CDR1 SGHVS and CDR2 FQNEAQ. The clonotype originates from a man younger than 30 in good health. Some clones in this sample may be carry-over from other donors' samples. The V call is TRBV7-8, the J call TRBJ2-1; D unclear. Source material: naive CD4+ T cells from PBMCs. Subset indicated: CD45RA+ positively selected. The CDR3: CASSLSVVRPNEQFF. CDR3 nucleotide sequence: TGTGCCAGCAGCTTATCGGTAGTTCGTCCCAATGAGCAGTTCTTC.